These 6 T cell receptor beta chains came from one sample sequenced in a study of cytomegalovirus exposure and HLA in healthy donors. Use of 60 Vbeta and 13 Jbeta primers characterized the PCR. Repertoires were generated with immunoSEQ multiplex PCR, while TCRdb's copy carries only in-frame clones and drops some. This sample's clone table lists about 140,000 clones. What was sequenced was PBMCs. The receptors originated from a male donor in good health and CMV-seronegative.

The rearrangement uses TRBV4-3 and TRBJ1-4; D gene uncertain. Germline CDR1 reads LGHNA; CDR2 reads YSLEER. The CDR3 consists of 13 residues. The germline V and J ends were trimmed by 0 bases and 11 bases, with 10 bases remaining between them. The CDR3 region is CASSQEINTKLFF. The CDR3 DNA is TGCGCCAGCAGCCAAGAAATAAACACCAAACTGTTTTTT.

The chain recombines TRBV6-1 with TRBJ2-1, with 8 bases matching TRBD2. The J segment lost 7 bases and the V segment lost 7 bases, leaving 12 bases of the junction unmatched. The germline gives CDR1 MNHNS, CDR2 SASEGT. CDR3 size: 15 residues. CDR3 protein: CASILVSGTRNEQFF. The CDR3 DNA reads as TGTGCCAGCATTCTTGTATCCGGGACTAGAAATGAGCAGTTCTTC.

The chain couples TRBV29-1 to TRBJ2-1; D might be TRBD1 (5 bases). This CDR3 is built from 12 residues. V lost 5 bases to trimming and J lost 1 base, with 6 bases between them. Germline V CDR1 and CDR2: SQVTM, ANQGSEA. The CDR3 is CSVRGSYNEQFF. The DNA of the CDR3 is TGCAGCGTTAGGGGATCCTACAATGAGCAGTTCTTC.

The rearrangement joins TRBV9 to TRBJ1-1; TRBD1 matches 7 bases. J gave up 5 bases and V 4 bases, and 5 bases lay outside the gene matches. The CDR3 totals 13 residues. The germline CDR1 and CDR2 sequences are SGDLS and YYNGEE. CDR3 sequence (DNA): TGTGCCAGCAGCACCCCAGGGGGTACTGAAGCTTTCTTT. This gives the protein CASSTPGGTEAFF.

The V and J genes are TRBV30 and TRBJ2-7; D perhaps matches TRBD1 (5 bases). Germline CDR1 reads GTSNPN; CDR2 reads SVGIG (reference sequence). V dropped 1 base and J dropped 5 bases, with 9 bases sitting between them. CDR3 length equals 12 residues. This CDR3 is CAWSGGPDEQYF. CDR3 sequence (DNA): TGTGCCTGGAGTGGGGGCCCAGACGAGCAGTACTTC.

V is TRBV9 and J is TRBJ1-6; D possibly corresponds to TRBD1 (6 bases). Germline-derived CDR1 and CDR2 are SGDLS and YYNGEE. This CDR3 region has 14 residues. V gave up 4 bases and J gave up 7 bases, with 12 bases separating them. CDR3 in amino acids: CASSMTGDNSPLHF. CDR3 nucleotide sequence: TGTGCCAGCAGCATGACAGGAGACAATTCACCCCTCCACTTT.